One TCR beta chain is described in this entry. The target antigen is unknown. The CDR3 totals 16 residues. The V gene end was trimmed by 4 bases and the J gene end by 2 bases; junction bases not matched to a gene: 6. The germline CDR1 and CDR2 sequences are MGHRA and YSYEKL. 60 Vbeta and 13 Jbeta primers were used in PCR. Method: immunoSEQ multiplex PCR; TCRdb's copy keeps in-frame clones and lacks some. The sample includes 180,000 or so clones, over 65% of them seen just once. The sample originates from a study of cytomegalovirus exposure and HLA in healthy donors. In the study overall: Early released data comprised 80 million to 90 million unique TCRs from HLA-typed donors.

Overall study findings and caveats: A missense DCLRE1C variant was associated with V- and J-gene trimming of TCR beta chains in a later analysis, and an independent cohort replicated the association.

The chain links TRBV4-1 to TRBJ2-3; TRBD2 matches 10 bases. The sample consisted of PBMCs. The sequence was collected from a man between 18 and 29 years old in good health and CMV-seronegative. The DNA for the CDR3 is TGCGCCAGCAGCCGCGGACTAGCGGTAGCCACAGATACGCAGTATTTT. Translation: CASSRGLAVATDTQYF.